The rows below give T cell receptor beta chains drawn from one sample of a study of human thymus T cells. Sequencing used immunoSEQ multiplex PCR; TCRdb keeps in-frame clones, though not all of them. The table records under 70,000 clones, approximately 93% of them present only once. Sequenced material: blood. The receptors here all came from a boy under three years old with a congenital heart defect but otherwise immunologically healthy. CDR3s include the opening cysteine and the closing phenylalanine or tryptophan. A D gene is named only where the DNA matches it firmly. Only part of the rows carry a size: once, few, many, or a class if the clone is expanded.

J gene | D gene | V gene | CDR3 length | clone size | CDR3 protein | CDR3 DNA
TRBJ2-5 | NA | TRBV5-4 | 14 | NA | CASSLGTSRETQYF | TGTGCCAGCAGCTTGGGTACTAGCCGGGAGACCCAGTACTTC
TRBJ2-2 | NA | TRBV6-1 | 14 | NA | CASSSGFGTGELFF | TGTGCCAGCAGTTCAGGGTTTGGCACCGGGGAGCTGTTTTTT
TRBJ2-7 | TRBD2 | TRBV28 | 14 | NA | CASRLAGGPYEQYF | TGTGCCAGCAGACTAGCGGGAGGGCCCTACGAGCAGTACTTC
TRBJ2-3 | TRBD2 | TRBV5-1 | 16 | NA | CASSSRLAGAADTQYF | TGCGCCAGCAGCTCCCGACTAGCGGGGGCGGCAGATACGCAGTATTTT
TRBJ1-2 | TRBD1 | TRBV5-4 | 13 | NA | CASSLYRGEGYTF | TGTGCCAGCAGCTTGTACAGGGGGGAGGGCTACACCTTC
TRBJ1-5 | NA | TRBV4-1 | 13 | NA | CASSQVLSQPQHF | TGCGCCAGCAGCCAAGTTTTATCTCAGCCCCAGCATTTT
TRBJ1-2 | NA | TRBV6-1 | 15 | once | CASSEEGWGSGGYTF | TGTGCCAGCAGTGAAGAAGGCTGGGGGTCAGGTGGCTACACCTTC
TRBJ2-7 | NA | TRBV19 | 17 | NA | CASRPAGAGSSSYEQYF | TGTGCCAGTAGACCTGCCGGGGCGGGATCCAGCTCCTACGAGCAGTACTTC
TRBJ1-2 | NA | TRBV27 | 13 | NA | CASSFQEGYGYTF | TGTGCCAGCAGTTTTCAGGAAGGTTATGGCTACACCTTC
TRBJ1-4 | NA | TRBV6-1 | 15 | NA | CASSGEIGRNEKLFF | TGTGCCAGCAGTGGGGAAATCGGGCGAAATGAAAAACTGTTTTTT
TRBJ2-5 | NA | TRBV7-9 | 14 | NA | CASSLGGIQETQYF | TGTGCCAGCAGCCTAGGGGGGATCCAAGAGACCCAGTACTTC
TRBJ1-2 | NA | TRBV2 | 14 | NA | CASSELGSGYGYTF | TGTGCCAGCAGTGAACTGGGTAGCGGATATGGCTACACCTTC
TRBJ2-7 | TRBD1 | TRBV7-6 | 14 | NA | CASSLEDRAYEQYF | TGTGCCAGCAGCTTAGAGGACAGGGCCTACGAGCAGTACTTC
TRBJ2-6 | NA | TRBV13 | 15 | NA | CASSLGGRGANVLTF | TGTGCCAGCAGCCTAGGAGGGCGCGGGGCCAACGTCCTGACTTTC
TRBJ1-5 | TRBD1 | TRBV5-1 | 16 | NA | CASSSFRDRPNQPQHF | TGCGCCAGCAGCTCGTTCCGGGACAGGCCCAATCAGCCCCAGCATTTT
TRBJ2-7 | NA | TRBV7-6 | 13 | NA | CASSPGRYYEQYF | TGTGCCAGCAGCCCGGGACGGTACTACGAGCAGTACTTC
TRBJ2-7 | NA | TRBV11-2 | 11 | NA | CASSQGGEQYF | TGTGCCAGCAGCCAAGGGGGCGAGCAGTACTTC
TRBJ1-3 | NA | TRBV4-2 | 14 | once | CASSQDNSGNTIYF | TGTGCCAGCAGCCAAGACAACTCTGGAAACACCATATATTTT
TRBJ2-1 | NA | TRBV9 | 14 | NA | CASSVGVVVGEQFF | TGTGCCAGCAGCGTAGGGGTAGTCGTTGGGGAGCAGTTCTTC
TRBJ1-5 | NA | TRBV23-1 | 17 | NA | CASSQDGRQAKNQPQHF | TGCGCCAGCAGTCAGGATGGACGACAGGCAAAAAATCAGCCCCAGCATTTT
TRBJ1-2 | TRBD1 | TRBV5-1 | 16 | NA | CASSLDPTGANYGYTF | TGCGCCAGCAGCTTGGACCCGACAGGGGCTAACTATGGCTACACCTTC
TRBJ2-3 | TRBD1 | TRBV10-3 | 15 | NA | CATNLGTASTDTQYF | TGTGCCACCAACCTAGGGACAGCTAGCACAGATACGCAGTATTTT
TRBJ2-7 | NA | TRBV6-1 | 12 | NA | CASSDQFYEQYF | TGTGCCAGCAGTGACCAGTTCTACGAGCAGTACTTC
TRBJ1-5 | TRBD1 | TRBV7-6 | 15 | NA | CASSLGTGSNQPQHF | TGTGCCAGCAGCTTGGGGACAGGGAGCAATCAGCCCCAGCATTTT
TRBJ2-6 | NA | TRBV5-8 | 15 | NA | CASSYPGGGANVLTF | TGTGCCAGCAGCTATCCCGGGGGTGGGGCCAACGTCCTGACTTTC
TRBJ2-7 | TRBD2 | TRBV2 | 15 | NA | CASSLETSASYEQYF | TGTGCCAGCAGTCTGGAGACTAGCGCCTCCTACGAGCAGTACTTC
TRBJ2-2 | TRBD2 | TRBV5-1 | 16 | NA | CASSLPSGGAGGELFF | TGCGCCAGCAGCTTGCCCAGCGGGGGGGCTGGCGGGGAGCTGTTTTTT
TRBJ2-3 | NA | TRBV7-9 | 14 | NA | CASIQYPRGDTQYF | TGTGCCAGCATCCAGTACCCCCGTGGCGATACGCAGTATTTT
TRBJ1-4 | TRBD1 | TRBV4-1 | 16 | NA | CASSFDRVPNNEKLFF | TGCGCCAGCAGCTTTGACAGGGTACCCAATAATGAAAAACTGTTTTTT
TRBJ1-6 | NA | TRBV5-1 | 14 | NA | CASSLAGYNSPLHF | TGCGCCAGCAGCTTGGCAGGGTATAATTCACCCCTCCACTTT
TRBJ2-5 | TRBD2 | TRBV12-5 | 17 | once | CASGTRTSGGARETQYF | TGTGCTAGTGGTACACGGACTAGCGGGGGGGCGCGGGAGACCCAGTACTTC